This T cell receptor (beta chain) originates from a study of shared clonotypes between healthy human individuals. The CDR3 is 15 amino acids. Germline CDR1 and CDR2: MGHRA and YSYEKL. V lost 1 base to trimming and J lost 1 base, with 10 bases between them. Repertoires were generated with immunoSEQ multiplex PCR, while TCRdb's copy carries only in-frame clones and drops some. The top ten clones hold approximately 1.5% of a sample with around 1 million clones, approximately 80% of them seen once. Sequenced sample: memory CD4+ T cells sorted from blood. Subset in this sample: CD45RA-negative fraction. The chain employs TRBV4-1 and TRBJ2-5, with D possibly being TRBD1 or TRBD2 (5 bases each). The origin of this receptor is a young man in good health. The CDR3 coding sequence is TGCGCCAGCAGCCAAGTCGGGACCGCCCAAGAGACCCAGTACTTC. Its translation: CASSQVGTAQETQYF.